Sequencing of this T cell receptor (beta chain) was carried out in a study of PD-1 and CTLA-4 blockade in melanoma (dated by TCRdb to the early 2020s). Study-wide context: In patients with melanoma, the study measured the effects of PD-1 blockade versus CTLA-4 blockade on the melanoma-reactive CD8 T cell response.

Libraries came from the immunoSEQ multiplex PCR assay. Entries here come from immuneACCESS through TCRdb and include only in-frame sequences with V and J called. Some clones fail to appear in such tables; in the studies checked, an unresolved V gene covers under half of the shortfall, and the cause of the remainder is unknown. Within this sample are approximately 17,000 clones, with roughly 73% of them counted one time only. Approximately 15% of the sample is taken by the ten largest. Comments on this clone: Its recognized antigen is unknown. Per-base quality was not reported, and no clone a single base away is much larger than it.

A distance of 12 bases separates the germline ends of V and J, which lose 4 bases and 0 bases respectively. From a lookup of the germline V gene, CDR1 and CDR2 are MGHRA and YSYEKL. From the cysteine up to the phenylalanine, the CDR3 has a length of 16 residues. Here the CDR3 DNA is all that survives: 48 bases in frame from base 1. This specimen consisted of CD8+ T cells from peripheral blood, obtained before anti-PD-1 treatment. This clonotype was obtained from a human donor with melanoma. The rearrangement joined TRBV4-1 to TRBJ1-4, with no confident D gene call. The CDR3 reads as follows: CASSLAGIATNEKLFF. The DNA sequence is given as TGCGCCAGCAGCCTCGCCGGAATCGCAACTAATGAAAAACTGTTTTTT.